This T cell receptor beta chain derives from a study of CD8 T cells in ankylosing spondylitis. Points from the study as a whole: A TCR beta motif of roughly eight highly homologous variants seemed to mark ankylosing spondylitis blood. Reports of some motif variants in reactive arthritis synovial fluid and blood predate this one.

The CDR3 runs to 15 residues. Germline CDR1 is LNHNV and CDR2 is YYDKDF (reference sequence). V was cut by 4 bases and J by 0 bases, with 11 bases left in between. Making use of molecular barcodes, quantitative 5'-RACE generated TCR beta libraries. TCRdb reprocessed the 5' RACE reads with MiXCR, giving one entry per CDR3 protein. The sample contains fewer than 180,000 distinct CDR3 sequences, under 45% of which appear only once. A note on this clonotype: Its matching antigen is unknown.

V usage is TRBV15 and J usage is TRBJ2-3; D not resolved. Sequencing input: synovial fluid, either unsorted or a sorted T cell fraction (not recorded which). The clonotype comes from a male donor with ankylosing spondylitis. CDR3 coding DNA: TGTGCCACCAGCATCCCGACGATTAGCACAGATACGCAGTATTTT. It yields the protein CATSIPTISTDTQYF. Looking up the rest from reference TRBV15 and TRBJ2-3 gives the full variable domain: DAMVIQNPRYQVTQFGKPVTLSCSQTLNHNVMYWYQQKSSQAPKLLFHYYDKDFNNEADTPDNFQSRRPNTSFCFLDIRSPGLGDTAMYLCATSIPTISTDTQYFGPGTRLTVL.